This TCR beta chain was sequenced during a study of vaccination effects on CD4 cells after COVID-19. The overall study: Each participant was given two doses of one vaccine (BNT162b2 or mRNA-1273). Study conclusions and caveats: Few convalescent patients, and no early post-infection timepoints, were available to the study.

Data came from immunoSEQ multiplex PCR; TCRdb stores just in-frame clones and leaves some out. This table has roughly 65,000 clones, roughly three quarters appearing once. The germline V gene has CDR1 LNHDA and CDR2 SQIVND (reference sequence). V was clipped by 8 bases and J by 3 bases, with 10 bases between them. This CDR3 is 12 amino acids long. ViraFEST expansion of antigen-specific CD4+ T cells with viral peptide pools preceded sequencing. Isolation of CD4+ T cells took place after 10 days of culture. Vaccine recipients had no previous SARS-CoV-2 infection; their nucleocapsid antibodies were negative. Cultures of some 2.2 million PBMC per well contained roughly 9.4 IU/ml IL-2 plus 10 ug/ml peptides. In regard to this clone: Its antigen is undetermined.

This chain joins TRBV19 and TRBJ1-2; D is uncertain. Sample: CD4+ T cells from PBMCs cultured with HCoV-NL63 spike peptides, taken before COVID-19 vaccination. This TCR derives from a human donor who received a COVID-19 vaccine. The CDR3 sequence is CASSPPHYGYTF. CDR3 coding DNA: TGTGCCAGTTCCCCGCCCCACTATGGCTACACCTTC.